This T cell receptor (beta chain) was obtained from a study of T-cell reconstitution after alpha-beta-depleted transplantation in children (dated by TCRdb to the mid-2010s). About the investigation overall: The study quantitatively tracked T-cell immune reconstitution after TCRalphabeta/CD19-depleted allogeneic hematopoietic cell transplantation in children using TCR repertoire profiling.

For this clonotype: It has no known antigen specificity. Nothing much larger sits one base from this clone, and base qualities are not available.

Library construction relied on PCR. Sequencing used an Illumina HiSeq 2500. TCR libraries were prepared with molecular barcoding, using unique molecular identifiers to normalize TCRbeta repertoire quantification. TCRdb's own reprocessing of the public reads used fastp at Q25 and MiXCR and kept productive beta chains. Rows merge per CDR3 protein into single entries with the most common DNA and genes. The sample table shows a few hundred thousand distinct CDR3 sequences, and about a fifth are seen once. The ten largest account for less than 4.5% of the sample. Taken from cysteine to phenylalanine, the CDR3 has 16 residues. The sequence is cut down to CDR3 DNA, 48 bases in frame from base 1. The germline ends are 10 bases apart after V is trimmed by 1 base and J by 0 bases. The CDR1 and CDR2 encoded by the germline V gene are WSHSY and SAAADI.

The TCR sequence derives from a human donor who donated a stem cell graft to a child with acute myeloid leukemia. The chain joins TRBV10-2 to TRBJ2-1, with the identity of the D gene unclear. Source: PBMCs from the stem cell graft donor, taken from the stem cell graft. The CDR3 has the sequence CASSEYGLSSYNEQFF. The sequence in DNA is TGCGCCAGCAGTGAGTACGGGCTCTCCTCCTACAATGAGCAGTTCTTC.